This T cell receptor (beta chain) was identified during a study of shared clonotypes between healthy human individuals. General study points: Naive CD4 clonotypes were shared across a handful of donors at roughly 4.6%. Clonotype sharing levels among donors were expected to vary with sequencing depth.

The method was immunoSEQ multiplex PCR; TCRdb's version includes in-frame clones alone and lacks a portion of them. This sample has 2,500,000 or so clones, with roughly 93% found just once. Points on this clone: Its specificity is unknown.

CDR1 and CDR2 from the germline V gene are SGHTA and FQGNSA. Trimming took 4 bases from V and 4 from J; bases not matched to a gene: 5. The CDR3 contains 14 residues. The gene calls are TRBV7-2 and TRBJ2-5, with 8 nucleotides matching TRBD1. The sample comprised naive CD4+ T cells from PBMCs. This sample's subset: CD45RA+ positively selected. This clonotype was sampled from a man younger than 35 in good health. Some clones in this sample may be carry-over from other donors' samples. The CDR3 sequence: CASSYGQGGETQYF. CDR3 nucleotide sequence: TGTGCCAGCAGCTACGGACAGGGAGGAGAGACCCAGTACTTC.